The clone carrying this TCR beta chain was observed a few times. Its antigen is not identified. The sample originates from a study of T cells in narcolepsy. Study observations and caveats: Autoreactive clonotypes reportedly recurred in blood of same and different patients, not controls. In some patient and control memory CD4+ samples, autoreactive clones were absent.

Per the germline V gene, CDR1 is MNHNS and CDR2 is SASEGT. Trimming took 6 bases from V and 12 from J, leaving 14 bases between them. The CDR3 runs to 12 residues. Assay: immunoSEQ multiplex PCR; the TCRdb copy retains only in-frame clones and omits some. This table has about 30,000 clones, roughly 77% appearing once. What was sequenced was CD45RA- memory CD4+ T cells from PBMCs. The origin of this receptor is a human donor with narcolepsy. The chain is built from TRBV6-1 and TRBJ1-4, with D possibly TRBD1 on 6 matching bases. The CDR3 coding sequence is TGTGCCAGCAGCCCCCGGGACAATCAACTGTTTTTT. Translation: CASSPRDNQLFF.